Described below is a single T cell receptor (beta chain) sequence and its context. Original processing methods: Estimation of nucleated cell counts was performed using reference gene primer amplification. Clones were sequenced by immunoSEQ multiplex PCR, and TCRdb holds only the in-frame ones, with some missing. That table is the source of V, J and clone size, and D and trimming were worked out from the DNA. The sample contains around 57,000 clones, under 85% of which appear only once. Trimming cost V 1 base and J 8 bases; bases outside gene matches: 13. CDR1 and CDR2 (germline): SGHNT, YENEEA. This CDR3 is 17 amino acids long. The data belong to a study of blood T cell repertoires in COVID-19.

The gene calls are TRBV11-3 and TRBJ2-1, with TRBD1 matching 8 bases. The TCR was taken from a woman in her 70s with acute or convalescent COVID-19. Material: peripheral blood. The CDR3 loop reads CASSLVLQGQGLDEQFF. DNA for the CDR3: TGTGCCAGCAGCTTAGTCCTCCAAGGACAGGGTTTGGATGAGCAGTTCTTC. Filled out from reference TRBV11-3 and TRBJ2-1, the complete variable domain reads EAGVVQSPRYKIIEKKQPVAFWCNPISGHNTLYWYLQNLGQGPELLIRYENEEAVDDSQLPKDRFSAERLKGVDSTLKIQPAELGDSAVYLCASSLVLQGQGLDEQFFGPGTRLTVL.